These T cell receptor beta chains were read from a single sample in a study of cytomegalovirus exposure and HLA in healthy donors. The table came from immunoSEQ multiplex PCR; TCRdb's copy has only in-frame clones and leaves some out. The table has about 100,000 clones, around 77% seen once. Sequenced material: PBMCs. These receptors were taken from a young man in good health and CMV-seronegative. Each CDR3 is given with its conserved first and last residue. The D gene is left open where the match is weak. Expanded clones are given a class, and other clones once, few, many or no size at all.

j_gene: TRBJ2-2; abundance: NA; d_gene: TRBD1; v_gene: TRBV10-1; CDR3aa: CASSGVGTGETGELFF; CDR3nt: TGCGCCAGCAGTGGGGTCGGGACAGGAGAAACCGGGGAGCTGTTTTTT
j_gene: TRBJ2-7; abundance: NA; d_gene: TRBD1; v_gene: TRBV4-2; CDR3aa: CASSQAAGQGREQYF; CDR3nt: TGTGCCAGCAGCCAAGCTGCAGGACAGGGCCGCGAGCAGTACTTC
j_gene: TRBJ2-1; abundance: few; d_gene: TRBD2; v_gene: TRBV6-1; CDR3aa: CASSSRTSVGNEQFF; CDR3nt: TGTGCCAGCAGTAGCCGGACTAGCGTGGGGAATGAGCAGTTCTTC
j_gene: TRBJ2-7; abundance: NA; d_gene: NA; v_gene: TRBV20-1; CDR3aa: CSAIGTYEQYF; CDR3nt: TGCAGTGCAATCGGTACCTACGAGCAGTACTTC
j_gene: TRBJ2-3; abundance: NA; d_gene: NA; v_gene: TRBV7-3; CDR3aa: CASSRAGTDTQYF; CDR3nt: TGTGCCAGCAGCCGAGCAGGAACAGATACGCAGTATTTT
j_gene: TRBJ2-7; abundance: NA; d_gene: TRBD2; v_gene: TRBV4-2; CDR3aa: CASSHTSGGSYEQYF; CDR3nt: TGTGCCAGCAGCCATACTAGCGGGGGCTCCTACGAGCAGTACTTC
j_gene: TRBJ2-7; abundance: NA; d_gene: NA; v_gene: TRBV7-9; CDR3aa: CSSSLDAQSDEQYF; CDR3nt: TGTTCCAGCAGCTTAGACGCGCAGAGCGACGAGCAGTACTTC
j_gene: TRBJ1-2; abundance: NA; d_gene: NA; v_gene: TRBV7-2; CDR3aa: CASRKDSYGYTF; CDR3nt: TGTGCCAGCAGGAAGGACAGCTATGGCTACACCTTC
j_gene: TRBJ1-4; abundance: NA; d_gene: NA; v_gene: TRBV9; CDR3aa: CASSVALWMWTRQSNEKLFF; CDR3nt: TGTGCCAGCAGCGTAGCGCTGTGGATGTGGACCAGACAGAGCAATGAAAAACTGTTTTTT
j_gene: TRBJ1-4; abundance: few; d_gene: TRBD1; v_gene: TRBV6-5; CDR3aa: CASSRSGTGNEKLFF; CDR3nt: TGTGCCAGCAGCCGGTCCGGGACAGGGAATGAAAAACTGTTTTTT
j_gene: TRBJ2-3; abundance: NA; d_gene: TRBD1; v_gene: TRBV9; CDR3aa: CASSVEGQGEDTQYF; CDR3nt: TGTGCCAGCAGCGTAGAGGGACAGGGGGAAGATACGCAGTATTTT
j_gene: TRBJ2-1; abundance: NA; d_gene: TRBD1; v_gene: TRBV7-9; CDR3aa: CASLGQELLHGQFF; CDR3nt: TGTGCCAGCCTGGGACAGGAACTTCTCCATGGGCAGTTCTTC
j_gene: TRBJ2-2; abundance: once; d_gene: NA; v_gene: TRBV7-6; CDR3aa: CASSREGGFTGELFF; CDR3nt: TGTGCCAGCAGCCGCGAGGGGGGGTTCACCGGGGAGCTGTTTTTT
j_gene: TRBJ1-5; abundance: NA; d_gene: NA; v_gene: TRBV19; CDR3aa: CASSTKTAFNQPQHF; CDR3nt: TGTGCCAGTAGTACAAAGACAGCCTTCAATCAGCCCCAGCATTTT
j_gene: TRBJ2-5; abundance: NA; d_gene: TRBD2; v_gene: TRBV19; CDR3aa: CASSIEASSGETQYF; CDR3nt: TGTGCCAGTAGTATAGAGGCGTCTAGCGGGGAGACCCAGTACTTC
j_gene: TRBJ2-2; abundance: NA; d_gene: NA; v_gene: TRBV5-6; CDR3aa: CASSLVSGYTGELFF; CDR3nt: TGTGCCAGCAGCTTGGTCTCCGGGTACACCGGGGAGCTGTTTTTT
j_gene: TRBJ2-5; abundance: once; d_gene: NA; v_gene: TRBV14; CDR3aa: CASSHERTAETQYF; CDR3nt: TGTGCCAGCAGCCATGAACGGACAGCTGAGACCCAGTACTTC
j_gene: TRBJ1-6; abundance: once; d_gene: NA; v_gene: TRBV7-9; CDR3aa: CASSLGAAYNSPLHF; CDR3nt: TGTGCCAGCAGCTTGGGGGCTGCCTATAATTCACCCCTCCACTTT
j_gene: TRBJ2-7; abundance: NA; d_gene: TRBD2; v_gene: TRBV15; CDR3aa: CATSRDSGGAYEQYF; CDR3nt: TGTGCCACCAGCAGAGATAGCGGGGGGGCCTACGAGCAGTACTTC
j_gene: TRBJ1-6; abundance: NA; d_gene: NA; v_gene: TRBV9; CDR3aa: CASSPWASTGSPLHF; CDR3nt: TGTGCCAGCAGCCCTTGGGCCTCAACAGGGTCACCCCTCCACTTT
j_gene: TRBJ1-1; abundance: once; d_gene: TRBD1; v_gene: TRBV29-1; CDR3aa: CSAGGGTANTEAFF; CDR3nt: TGCAGCGCCGGCGGCGGGACAGCGAACACTGAAGCTTTCTTT
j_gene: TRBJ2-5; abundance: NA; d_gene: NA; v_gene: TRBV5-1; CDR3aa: CASSLGPGTQETQYF; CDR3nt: TGCGCCAGCAGCTTGGGGCCGGGGACTCAAGAGACCCAGTACTTC
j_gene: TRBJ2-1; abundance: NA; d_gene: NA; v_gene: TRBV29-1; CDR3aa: CSVDESKSSYNEQFF; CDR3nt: TGCAGCGTTGATGAGTCCAAGAGCTCCTACAATGAGCAGTTCTTC
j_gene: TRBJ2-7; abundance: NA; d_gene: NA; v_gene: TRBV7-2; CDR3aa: CASSPRQASRYEQYF; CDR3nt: TGTGCCAGCAGCCCACGACAGGCCTCACGCTACGAGCAGTACTTC
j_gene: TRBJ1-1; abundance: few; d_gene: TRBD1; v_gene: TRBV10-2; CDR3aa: CASGTSGQVLRAFF; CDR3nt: TGCGCCAGCGGCACTTCAGGACAGGTACTTCGAGCTTTCTTT
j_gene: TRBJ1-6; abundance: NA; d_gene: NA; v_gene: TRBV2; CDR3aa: CASSERGPYHSPLHF; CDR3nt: TGTGCCAGCAGTGAACGGGGTCCCTACCACTCACCCCTCCACTTT
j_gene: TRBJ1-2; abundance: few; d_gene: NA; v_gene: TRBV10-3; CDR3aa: CAIRSSGVGDYGYTF; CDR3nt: TGTGCCATCAGGTCCTCGGGGGTTGGGGACTATGGCTACACCTTC
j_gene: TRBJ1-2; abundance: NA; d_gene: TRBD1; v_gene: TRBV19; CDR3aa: CASSGPGTDPYGYTF; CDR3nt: TGTGCCAGTAGTGGCCCTGGGACAGACCCCTATGGCTACACCTTC